Presented here are 4 T cell receptor beta chains from one specimen sequenced in a study of T-cell reconstitution after alpha-beta-depleted transplantation in children. Preparing the TCRbeta library involved the use of unique molecular identifiers. TCRdb reanalysed the PCR reads using MiXCR and keeps one entry per CDR3 protein. Of some 550,000 distinct CDR3 sequences in the sample, more than 20% were seen once. The sample was PBMCs, mostly from graft donor cells, taken 360 days after TCRalphabeta/CD19-depleted stem cell transplant. The receptor set was obtained from a boy less than two years old who had a stem cell transplant for acute myeloid leukemia, so the T cells may come from the graft donor.

The CDR3 sequence: CASSIGQGNTGELFF. CDR3 nucleotide sequence: TGTGCCAGCAGTATCGGTCAGGGGAACACCGGGGAGCTGTTTTTT. The chain joins TRBV27 to TRBJ2-2, with D possibly matching TRBD1 (5 bases). The CDR3 runs 15 residues. Germline V CDR1 and CDR2: MNHEY, SMNVEV (reference sequence). V lost 5 bases, J lost 1 base, and 11 bases lay in between.

V usage is TRBV20-1 and J usage is TRBJ1-1; TRBD1 matches 9 bases. V lost 1 base to trimming and J lost 0 bases; unmatched junction nucleotides: 6. The germline V gene encodes CDR1 DFQATT and CDR2 SNEGSKA (reference sequence). The CDR3 is 16 residues long. Here the CDR3 reads CSARGQGGIVNTEAFF. The CDR3 nucleotides read TGCAGTGCTAGAGGACAGGGGGGGATAGTGAACACTGAAGCTTTCTTT.

This clonotype was detected only a few times. This chain joins TRBV20-1 and TRBJ2-7; 7 bases are a match to TRBD1. The CDR3 length is 14 residues. Unmatched junction bases numbered 10, after V lost 1 base and J lost 7 bases. Germline CDR1 is DFQATT and CDR2 is SNEGSKA (reference sequence). The CDR3 reads CSARGRDSLWEQYV. In nucleotides, the CDR3 is TGCAGTGCTAGAGGCCGGGACAGTCTTTGGGAGCAGTACGTC.

This clonotype was seen only a few times. The rearrangement uses TRBV20-1 and TRBJ2-5, with D tentatively TRBD1 (5 bases). There are 12 residues in the CDR3. Germline assignment: CDR1 DFQATT and CDR2 SNEGSKA (reference sequence). Trimming left V 4 bases short and J 2 bases short, with 8 bases between. In DNA, the CDR3 is TGCAGTGCTAACAGGTGGCAAGAGACCCAGTACTTC. It yields the protein CSANRWQETQYF.